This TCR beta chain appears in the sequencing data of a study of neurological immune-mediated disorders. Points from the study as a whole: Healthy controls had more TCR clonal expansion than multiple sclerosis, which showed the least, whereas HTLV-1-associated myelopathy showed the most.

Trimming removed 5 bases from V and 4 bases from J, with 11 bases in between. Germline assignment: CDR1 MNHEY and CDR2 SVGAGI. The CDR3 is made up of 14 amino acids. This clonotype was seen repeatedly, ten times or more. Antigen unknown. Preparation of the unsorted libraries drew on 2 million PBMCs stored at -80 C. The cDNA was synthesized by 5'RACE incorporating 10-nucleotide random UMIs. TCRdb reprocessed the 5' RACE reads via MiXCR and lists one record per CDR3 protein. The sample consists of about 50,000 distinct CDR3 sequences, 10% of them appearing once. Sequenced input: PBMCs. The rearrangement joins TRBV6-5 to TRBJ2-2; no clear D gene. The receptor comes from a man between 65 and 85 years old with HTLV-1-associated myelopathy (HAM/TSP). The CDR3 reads CASSPRPVTGELFF. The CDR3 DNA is TGTGCCAGCAGTCCTAGGCCAGTCACCGGGGAGCTGTTTTTT.